One sample yielded the 9 T cell receptor beta chains listed below, sequenced in a study of blood T cell repertoires in COVID-19. Sequencing used immunoSEQ multiplex PCR; TCRdb keeps in-frame clones, though not all of them. The data show about 58,000 clones, with around 85% seen just once and roughly 16% held by the top ten. The sequenced sample consisted of peripheral blood. All receptors derive from a human donor in a cohort sampled during active COVID-19.

The CDR3 region has the DNA TGCGCCAGCAGCCAAGATGGCGGGAGGTCGGATGAGACCCAGTACTTC. Translation: CASSQDGGRSDETQYF. The chain carries TRBV4-1 and TRBJ2-5; TRBD2 aligns across 8 bases. The germline V gene encodes CDR1 MGHRA and CDR2 YSYEKL. With 0 bases clipped from V and 5 bases from J, the junction kept 8 bases outside the gene matches. CDR3 length equals 16 residues.

This rearrangement joins TRBV6-5 to TRBJ2-7; 11 nucleotides line up with TRBD1. J lost 3 bases, V lost 6 bases, and 4 bases had no gene match. Germline assignment: CDR1 MNHEY and CDR2 SVGAGI. The CDR3 sequence is 14 residues long. CDR3 protein: CASRGTGGNYEQYF. CDR3 nucleotide sequence: TGTGCCAGCAGAGGGACAGGGGGAAACTACGAGCAGTACTTC.

The rearrangement joins TRBV5-1 to TRBJ1-2; D gene unclear. The CDR3 sequence is 14 residues long. CDR1 is SGHRS and CDR2 is YFSETQ in the germline V gene. Trimming stripped 2 bases from V and 0 bases from J, with 8 bases between. CDR3 DNA sequence: TGCGCCAGCAGCTTCCTTAGCACTAACTATGGCTACACCTTC. Protein: CASSFLSTNYGYTF.

This clone came up once. The gene calls are TRBV9 and TRBJ1-6, with a weak D call TRBD1 (6 bases). The CDR3 consists of 13 residues. V lost 4 bases and J 7 bases, leaving 9 bases between the germline ends. The V gene's germline CDR1 is SGDLS and CDR2 YYNGEE. The CDR3 loop reads CASSPQGNSPLHF. DNA of the CDR3: TGTGCCAGCAGCCCTCAGGGGAATTCACCCCTCCACTTT.

This chain connects TRBV29-1 to TRBJ1-2; D is ambiguous. The CDR3 sequence is 13 residues long. The V gene lost 5 bases and the J gene lost 4 bases, with 14 bases spanning the gap. Germline values: CDR1 SQVTM, CDR2 ANQGSEA. In nucleotides, the CDR3 is TGCAGCGTTCATGCACTCGACTCCTATGGCTACACCTTC. Amino acids: CSVHALDSYGYTF.

V and J are TRBV7-8 and TRBJ2-7; TRBD1 might be the D (5 bases). The CDR3 consists of 18 residues. The germline gives CDR1 SGHVS, CDR2 FQNEAQ. Trimming removed 1 base at V and 6 bases at J, with 25 bases between. This CDR3 reads CASSLDQYSETDRSEQYF. The CDR3 DNA is TGTGCCAGCAGCTTAGATCAGTATTCGGAGACAGATCGGTCCGAGCAGTACTTC.

This clone was detected only once. The chain joins TRBV6-5 to TRBJ2-7; TRBD2 matches at 7 bases. The length of the CDR3 is 13 residues. Germline V lookup: CDR1 MNHEY, CDR2 SVGAGI. Unmatched junction bases numbered 6, after V lost 8 bases and J lost 2 bases. The CDR3 reads CASRSSGTYEQYF. CDR3 coding DNA: TGTGCCAGCCGGTCTAGCGGCACCTACGAGCAGTACTTC.

The gene calls are TRBV3-1 (or the pseudogene TRBV3-2) and TRBJ1-2; D is unresolved. V was shortened by 3 bases and J by 9 bases, with 11 bases between the two germline ends. CDR3 length: 12 amino acids. CDR1 LGHDT and CDR2 YNNKEL come from the germline V gene (reference sequence). The CDR3 protein is CASSQEGGRYTF. Written as DNA, the CDR3 is TGTGCCAGCAGCCAGGAGGGAGGACGCTACACCTTC.

The J gene is TRBJ1-6, the V gene TRBV7-9; D possibly corresponds to TRBD1 (5 bases). Trimming pared 4 bases from V and 7 bases from J, leaving 17 bases between. Per the germline V gene, CDR1 is SEHNR and CDR2 is FQNEAQ (reference sequence). CDR3 size: 16 residues. CDR3 DNA sequence: TGTGCCAGCAGCTCGTCTAGCTCAGGGAGGAATTCACCCCTCCACTTT. This translates into CASSSSSSGRNSPLHF.